Below, 30 T cell receptor beta chains from the same sample are listed, as sequenced in a study of shared clonotypes between healthy human individuals. Profiling relied on immunoSEQ multiplex PCR, and the TCRdb table lists in-frame clones only, not all of them. Found here are about 490,000 clones, over 70% of them singletons; the top ten hold about an eighth. Sequenced input: PBMCs. The receptors shown here come from a woman aged 40-49 years in good health. Some clones in this sample may be carry-over from other donors' samples.

As to this clone: This probably arose from a read error, given a far larger clone one base away. This chain links TRBV29-1 with TRBJ1-1; D is perhaps TRBD1 (5 bases). The CDR3 spans 11 residues. The V and J ends lost 6 bases and 11 bases respectively, with 16 bases between them. Germline loops: CDR1 SQVTM, CDR2 ANQGSEA. CDR3 loop: CSVDLGGTAFF. The CDR3 bases are TGCAGCGTGGACCTGGGGGGAACGGCTTTCTTT.

The chain uses TRBV7-2 and TRBJ1-5; unclear D gene. The CDR3 runs to 12 residues. Trimming removed 1 base at V and 9 bases at J, with 7 bases between. In germline, CDR1 is SGHTA, CDR2 FQGNSA. CDR3 amino acids: CASSLEVGPQHF. DNA of the CDR3: TGTGCCAGCAGCTTAGAGGTCGGGCCCCAGCATTTT.

The CDR3 DNA sequence: TGTGCCAGCAGCTTAGGACAGCCCTACGAGCAGTACTTC. This gives the protein CASSLGQPYEQYF. The chain couples TRBV11-3 to TRBJ2-7, with D maybe TRBD1 (5 bases). CDR3 length: 13 residues. Trimming stripped 1 base from V and 2 bases from J, with 6 bases between. Germline V CDR1 and CDR2: SGHNT, YENEEA.

This chain connects TRBV7-9 to TRBJ1-3, with a possible D match to TRBD1 (5 bases). The CDR3 contains 15 residues. Germline loops: CDR1 SEHNR, CDR2 FQNEAQ (reference sequence). V was cut by 8 bases and J by 0 bases, with 14 bases left in between. CDR3 protein: CASQDRGISGNTIYF. CDR3 DNA sequence: TGTGCCAGCCAAGACAGAGGCATCTCTGGAAACACCATATATTTT.

This chain joins TRBV18 and TRBJ2-7; D is unclear. CDR1 KGHSH and CDR2 LQKENI come from the germline V gene. The CDR3 consists of 14 residues. V lost 6 bases, J lost 7 bases, and 19 bases lay in between. The CDR3 DNA follows: TGTGCCAGCTCCCCATCGTACAGATCCCTTGAGCAGTACTTC. Amino acid sequence: CASSPSYRSLEQYF.

Concerning this clone: This sequence is one base from a far larger clone and is likely a read error. The rearrangement uses TRBV6-1 and TRBJ2-7; possible D gene TRBD1, 6 bases. Per germline, CDR1 MNHNS and CDR2 SASEGT. The CDR3 sequence is 15 residues long. The DNA for the CDR3 is TGTGCCAGCAGTGAAGCCCTAGGGGGTAGCTACGAGCAGCACTTC. It yields the protein CASSEALGGSYEQHF.

This chain connects TRBV7-2 to TRBJ1-2; no reliable D call. The CDR3 sequence is 17 residues long. The V and J ends lost 2 bases and 4 bases respectively, with 20 bases between them. Germline V gives CDR1 SGHTA, CDR2 FQGNSA. The CDR3 loop reads CASSLFWVGERAYGYTF. CDR3 sequence (DNA): TGTGCCAGCAGCTTATTTTGGGTAGGCGAGAGAGCCTATGGCTACACCTTC.

The chain links TRBV6-1 to TRBJ1-5; unclear D gene. The CDR3 contains 15 residues. Trimming removed 6 bases at V and 3 bases at J, with 15 bases between. Germline CDR1 and CDR2: MNHNS and SASEGT. The chain's CDR3 is CASSIKPQSNQPQHF. The CDR3, as DNA: TGTGCCAGCAGCATTAAACCCCAGTCCAATCAGCCCCAGCATTTT.

V and J are TRBV15 and TRBJ2-4; D is ambiguous. V was shortened by 0 bases and J by 15 bases, with 12 bases between the two germline ends. Germline V lookup: CDR1 LNHNV, CDR2 YYDKDF (reference sequence). There are 12 residues in the CDR3. DNA of the CDR3: TGTGCCACCAGCAGAGATCTCGGGTTTCGGTACTTC. It codes for CATSRDLGFRYF.

This clone occurred once. The rearrangement uses TRBV19 and TRBJ2-6; D unresolved. The CDR3 consists of 19 residues. Germline CDR1 is LNHDA and CDR2 is SQIVND (reference sequence). Deletions cut 1 base from V and 2 bases from J, with 18 bases between. The CDR3 region is CASSIVWAPRLPGANVLTF. The CDR3 DNA sequence: TGTGCCAGTAGTATAGTTTGGGCCCCCCGACTGCCTGGGGCCAACGTCCTGACTTTC.

On this clone: The sample contains more than one DNA sequence encoding this CDR3. The chain joins TRBV5-6 to TRBJ2-7; no clear D. Between the trimmed V and J ends, which lost 7 bases and 2 bases, there was a span of 10 bases. The CDR3 spans 12 residues. Per the germline V gene, CDR1 is SGHDT and CDR2 is YYEEEE. This chain's CDR3 is CASSSGTYEQYF. The CDR3 DNA follows: TGTGCCAGCTCTTCTGGGACCTACGAGCAGTACTTC.

This clone was seen ten or more times. This chain links TRBV9 with TRBJ1-1; 9 bases align to TRBD1. The CDR3 contains 14 residues. Germline V lookup: CDR1 SGDLS, CDR2 YYNGEE. The trim removed 4 bases at V and 1 base at J, leaving 2 bases unmatched. CDR3 in DNA: TGTGCCAGCAGCCAGACAGGGGGGAACACTGAAGCTTTCTTT. Its translation: CASSQTGGNTEAFF.

As concerns this clone: With only one base between it and a far larger clone, this is likely a read error. V gene TRBV2 combines with J gene TRBJ2-5; D possibly corresponds to TRBD1 (5 bases). CDR1 SNHLY and CDR2 FYNNEI come from the germline V gene. The CDR3 totals 12 residues. The germline V and J ends were trimmed by 4 bases and 4 bases, with 7 bases remaining between them. This CDR3 is CASSVRGETQYF. The DNA of the CDR3 is TGTGCCAGCAGTGTTAGGGGAGAGACCCAGTACTTC.

Of note for this clone: This sequence is one base from a far larger clone and is likely a read error. Other DNA sequences from this sample encode an identical CDR3 as well. CDR3 nucleotide sequence: TGTGCCATCAAGCCGGGACAAAACACAGATACGCAGTATTTT. As protein: CAIKPGQNTDTQYF. The V gene is TRBV10-3, the J gene TRBJ2-3, with D possibly matching TRBD1 (6 bases). Germline V gene sequence: CDR1 ENHRY, CDR2 SYGVKD. The CDR3 is made up of 14 amino acids. Trimming removed 7 bases from V and 2 bases from J, with 13 bases in between.

The CDR3 sequence is CASSLEPSGRGSYYNEQFF. As DNA, the CDR3 is TGCGCCAGCAGCTTGGAGCCTAGCGGGAGGGGGAGCTACTACAATGAGCAGTTCTTC. The chain combines TRBV5-1 with TRBJ2-1; the match to TRBD2 covers 12 bases. The V gene end was trimmed by 0 bases and the J gene end by 3 bases; junction bases not matched to a gene: 10. The V gene's germline CDR1 is SGHRS and CDR2 YFSETQ. The length of the CDR3 is 19 residues.

The V and J genes are TRBV19 and TRBJ2-7, with TRBD2 matching 13 bases. The germline gives CDR1 LNHDA, CDR2 SQIVND (reference sequence). The CDR3 is made up of 16 amino acids. The junction had 10 bases not matched to a gene; V was cut back by 6 bases and J by 5 bases. The DNA for the CDR3 is TGTGCCAGTAGCCCCACCCGGACTAGCGGGAGCCACGAGCAGTACTTC. This translates into CASSPTRTSGSHEQYF.

A word on this clone: One base separates it from a far larger clone, so it is likely a read error. This sequence joins TRBV6-4 and TRBJ2-6; D is ambiguous. This CDR3 comprises 15 residues. From germline, CDR1 is MRHNA and CDR2 SNTAGT. The CDR3 here is CASSWADSGVNVLTF. The CDR3 coding sequence is TGTGCCAGCAGCTGGGCCGACTCTGGGGTCAACGTCCTGACTTTC.

This CDR3 is CASGGSGLQGSLGYGYTF. The DNA for the CDR3 is TGTGCCAGCGGGGGATCAGGCCTTCAGGGGTCGTTGGGCTATGGCTACACCTTC. V gene TRBV28 combines with J gene TRBJ1-2; D may be TRBD1 (6 bases). Germline V lookup: CDR1 MDHEN, CDR2 SYDVKM. The CDR3 covers 18 residues. The V and J ends lost 8 bases and 4 bases respectively, with 29 bases between them.

This clone was seen more than once but under ten times. The sample holds other DNA sequences that translate to the same CDR3. The gene calls are TRBV30 and TRBJ2-5, with D uncertain. The CDR3 extends over 11 amino acids. With 2 bases removed from V and 5 bases from J, the gap between germline ends came to 6 bases. CDR1 and CDR2 (germline): GTSNPN, SVGIG (reference sequence). For the CDR3, the DNA is TGTGCCTGGAGTCCCGGGGAGACCCAGTACTTC. It specifies CAWSPGETQYF.

This chain uses TRBV28 with TRBJ2-1, with 9 bases fitting TRBD2. The CDR3 covers 18 residues. CDR1 and CDR2 from the germline V gene are MDHEN and SYDVKM. The J segment lost 0 bases and the V segment lost 2 bases, leaving 8 bases of the junction unmatched. CDR3 DNA sequence: TGTGCCAGCAGTTTACTAGCGGGACGGATTAGCTCCTACAATGAGCAGTTCTTC. Its translation is CASSLLAGRISSYNEQFF.

The chain uses TRBV5-1 and TRBJ2-1; 12 positions agree with TRBD2. Germline V gives CDR1 SGHRS, CDR2 YFSETQ. The CDR3 runs 15 residues. The ends lost 6 bases at V and 9 bases at J; junction bases unmatched: 10. In DNA, the CDR3 is TGCGCCAGCACCCTAGCGGGAGGGTCCCTGGGTGAGCAGTTCTTC. As protein: CASTLAGGSLGEQFF.

Notes on this clone: This is likely an artifact of a read error, given a far larger clone one base away. The chain uses TRBV30 and TRBJ1-4, with D perhaps TRBD1 (6 bases). From germline, CDR1 is GTSNPN and CDR2 SVGIG (reference sequence). The CDR3 sequence is 15 residues long. The DNA of the CDR3 is TGTTCCTGGAGAGTTCCGGGACACCCGGCGGAAAAACTGTTTTTT. This translates into CSWRVPGHPAEKLFF.

This chain links TRBV21-1 with TRBJ1-2; the table's D call of TRBD1 was not tested on the DNA. TRBV21-1 is an annotated pseudogene. CDR3 size: 13 residues. The CDR3, as DNA: TGTGCCGGACGGACAGTCCCTAACTATGGCTACACCTTC. It specifies CAGRTVPNYGYTF.

This clone was detected only once. The rearrangement joins TRBV9 to TRBJ2-1; D may match TRBD1 or TRBD2 (5 bases each). Trimming cost V 0 bases and J 4 bases, with 14 bases left between them. CDR1 and CDR2 (germline): SGDLS, YYNGEE. The CDR3 has 16 residues. The CDR3, as DNA: TGTGCCAGCAGCGTAGTATCCGGGGCTACGTACAATGAGCAGTTCTTC. Its protein is CASSVVSGATYNEQFF.

To note about this clone: A far larger clone differs by one base, so this is likely a read error. Additional DNA sequences in this sample encode the identical CDR3. The chain couples TRBV30 to TRBJ1-1, with D uncertain. Germline V gene sequence: CDR1 GTSNPN, CDR2 SVGIG (reference sequence). Trimming removed 0 bases at V and 1 base at J, with 12 bases between. There are 15 residues in the CDR3. The CDR3 bases are TGTGCCTGGAGTGTAATAGGGCGGCAGAACACTGAAGCTTTCTTT. Its translation is CAWSVIGRQNTEAFF.

The rearrangement links TRBV15 to TRBJ2-7, with 7 nucleotides matching TRBD2. Germline V lookup: CDR1 LNHNV, CDR2 YYDKDF (reference sequence). The CDR3 is 14 residues long. The V and J ends lost 0 bases and 2 bases, in that order; junction bases with no gene match: 1. The CDR3: CATSRDGGAYEQYF. Here the CDR3 DNA reads TGTGCCACCAGCAGAGATGGGGGGGCCTACGAGCAGTACTTC.

The rearrangement uses TRBV28 and TRBJ1-5, with D hard to call. The CDR3 loop spans 15 amino acids. Trimming stripped 5 bases from V and 2 bases from J, with 13 bases between. CDR1 and CDR2 from the germline V gene are MDHEN and SYDVKM. The CDR3 bases are TGTGCCAGCAGTATCTTTGGCATCCGCAATCAGCCCCAGCATTTT. Translated: CASSIFGIRNQPQHF.

On this clone itself: This likely came from a read error, as a far larger clone is one base away. Additional DNA sequences in this sample encode the identical CDR3. V gene TRBV5-8 combines with J gene TRBJ2-7; 7 nucleotides agree with TRBD2. The CDR3 runs to 14 residues. Germline V lookup: CDR1 SGHTS, CDR2 YDEGEE. The CDR3 sequence: CASSLGGATYEQYF. The CDR3 DNA follows: TGTGCCAGTAGCTTGGGAGGGGCTACCTACGAGCAGTACTTC.

The rearrangement links TRBV25-1 to TRBJ1-1, with a weak D call TRBD1 (6 bases). CDR3 length: 15 residues. CDR1 and CDR2 from the germline V gene are MGHDK and SYGVNS. V was shortened by 4 bases and J by 5 bases, with 17 bases between the two germline ends. In DNA form, the CDR3 reads TGTGCCAGCAGTGCGTACGGGGGGCGCGGGACTGAAGCTTTCTTT. This gives the protein CASSAYGGRGTEAFF.

V is TRBV7-8 and J is TRBJ1-5; tentative D call: TRBD1 (5 bases). The V end lost 0 bases, the J end lost 4 bases, and 13 bases lay between the germline ends. There are 16 residues in the CDR3. From germline, CDR1 is SGHVS and CDR2 FQNEAQ. The CDR3 protein is CASSLARWPGNQPQHF. CDR3 bases: TGTGCCAGCAGCTTAGCGAGGTGGCCAGGGAATCAGCCCCAGCATTTT.